The clone carrying this T cell receptor (beta chain) came up many times. The antigen is unknown. The source of the sample is a study of T cells in Graves' hyperthyroidism and ophthalmopathy. Findings and limits, study-wide: The model predicted ophthalmopathy a median around six months before onset.

V dropped 3 bases and J dropped 6; count of bases not matched to a gene: 5. The CDR3 runs to 16 residues. Germline V gives CDR1 MDHEN, CDR2 SYDVKM. TCR beta CDR3 region amplification was performed from RNA transcripts. When the TCR CDR3 underwent first-round RT-PCR, the HTBI primer set was used. MiXCR was run by TCRdb on the multiplex PCR reads, yielding one entry per CDR3 protein. This repertoire shows more than 40,000 distinct CDR3 sequences, approximately 50% found once; its top ten account for roughly 32%. V is TRBV28 and J is TRBJ2-2, with 12 bases fitting TRBD2. Sequenced sample: peripheral blood or thyroid tissue (not recorded which). The receptor was isolated from a woman aged 45-65 years with Graves' hyperthyroidism. CDR3 bases: TGTGCCAGCAGTTTTGAGACTAGCGGGAGATCCGGGGAGCTGTTTTTT. It encodes CASSFETSGRSGELFF.